Following are 22 T cell receptor beta chains from one sample sequenced in a study of CD8+CD57+ T cells in acquired aplastic anemia. The template used for profiling TCR beta VDJ and CDR3 was genomic DNA. Using its own MiXCR run on the reads, TCRdb lists one record per CDR3 protein. Among hundreds of thousands of distinct CDR3 sequences listed, 65% to 80% were seen once. The sequenced sample consisted of sorted CD4+, CD8+, or CD8+CD57+ T cells (not recorded which) from PBMCs. The source is a human donor in good health, serving as a control.

CDR3 DNA sequence: TGTGCCAGCCGCAGCAGGGGTTGCGGGGAGCTGTTTTTT. The encoded protein is CASRSRGCGELFF. This rearrangement joins TRBV5-8 to TRBJ2-2; a weak D match, TRBD1 (6 bases). The ends were cut back, 7 bases at V and 7 bases at J, with 14 bases in the middle. The length of the CDR3 is 13 residues. Germline V gives CDR1 SGHTS, CDR2 YDEGEE. The entire variable domain, with the rest obtained from reference TRBV5-8 and TRBJ2-2, is as follows: EAGVTQSPTHLIKTRGQQATLRCSPISGHTSVYWYQQALGLGLQFLLWYDEGEERNRGNFPPRFSGRQFPNYSSELNVNALELEDSALYLCASRSRGCGELFFGEGSRLTVL.

For the CDR3, the DNA is TGCGCCAGCAGCTCACACAGAGAGTATGGAAAACTGTTTTTT. Protein product: CASSSHREYGKLFF. The chain employs TRBV5-1 and TRBJ1-4; D remains ambiguous. This CDR3 spans 14 amino acids. The germline V gene has CDR1 SGHRS and CDR2 YFSETQ. The germline V and J ends were trimmed by 3 bases and 10 bases, with 16 bases remaining between them.

The V call is TRBV19, the J call TRBJ1-2; TRBD1 is a possible D gene (5 bases). The CDR3 contains 15 residues. Trimming removed 5 bases at V and 7 bases at J, with 20 bases between. Germline values: CDR1 LNHDA, CDR2 SQIVND (reference sequence). In DNA form, the CDR3 reads TGTGCCAGTAGTCTGCATGAAGAGGGGCAGGGTGGCTACACCTTC. Protein: CASSLHEEGQGGYTF. Variable domain in full (rest from reference TRBV19 and TRBJ1-2): DGGITQSPKYLFRKEGQNVTLSCEQNLNHDAMYWYRQDPGQGLRLIYYSQIVNDFQKGDIAEGYSVSREKKESFPLTVTSAQKNPTAFYLCASSLHEEGQGGYTFGSGTRLTVV.

The V and J genes are TRBV12-3 or TRBV12-4 and TRBJ2-1; 7 bases line up with TRBD1. Germline trimming cut 5 bases from V and 3 bases from J; bases unmatched to any gene: 4. This CDR3 contains 14 residues. The CDR3 DNA is TGTGCCAGCAGTCGGACAGGCCACTACAATGAGCAGTTCTTC. The encoded protein is CASSRTGHYNEQFF.

The rearrangement uses TRBV7-9 and TRBJ2-3, with D unclear. V shed 5 bases and J shed 4 bases, with 7 bases lying between them. CDR3 length equals 12 residues. Germline V gene data show CDR1 as SEHNR and CDR2 as FQNEAQ (reference sequence). The CDR3 here is CASSRLADTQYF. As DNA, the CDR3 is TGTGCCAGCAGCAGACTCGCAGATACGCAGTATTTT.

The table lists this clonotype with many counts. The chain employs TRBV6-6 and TRBJ1-5; D possibly corresponds to TRBD1 (5 bases). V was trimmed by 6 bases and J by 2 bases, leaving 14 bases between them. Germline V gives CDR1 MNHNY, CDR2 SVGAGI (reference sequence). The CDR3 is 15 residues long. For the CDR3, the DNA is TGTGCCAGCAGGGACGGGACTTTTGGCAATCAGCCCCAGCATTTT. Translating it yields CASRDGTFGNQPQHF.

The V call is TRBV2, the J call TRBJ2-7; 9 bases line up with TRBD2. The CDR3 runs 13 residues. Germline V CDR1 and CDR2: SNHLY, FYNNEI. With V trimmed by 8 bases and J by 7 bases, 9 bases remained unmatched. As DNA, the CDR3 is TGTGCCAGCGGGGGCGGGGGGGCAAAGGAGCAGTACTTC. This sequence encodes CASGGGGAKEQYF.

Notes on this clonotype: Being one base from a much bigger clone, this may be a read error. The V gene is TRBV12-3 or TRBV12-4, the J gene TRBJ1-1, with 10 bases that match TRBD1. There are 18 residues in the CDR3. V was pared by 2 bases and J by 1 base, with 10 bases of the junction left unmatched. In DNA, the CDR3 is TGTGCCAGCAGTTTAAGGGGGACAGGGGCATCGTGGAACACTGAAGCTTTCTTT. Its translation: CASSLRGTGASWNTEAFF.

The chain is built from TRBV5-1 and TRBJ1-1, with D perhaps TRBD1 (6 bases). CDR3 length equals 12 residues. V lost 9 bases and J lost 13, with 22 bases in between. CDR1 is SGHRS and CDR2 is YFSETQ in the germline V gene. The CDR3: CATNGGQATDFF. The CDR3 DNA follows: TGCGCCACCAATGGGGGGCAGGCTACAGATTTCTTT.

The chain uses TRBV7-2 and TRBJ2-7, with no clear D. The germline V and J ends were trimmed by 5 bases and 0 bases, with 11 bases remaining between them. This CDR3 is 14 amino acids long. Germline CDR1 and CDR2: SGHTA and FQGNSA. The CDR3 nucleotides are TGTGCCAGCAGCCCTCGCCATTCCTCCTACGAGCAGTACTTC. Translated: CASSPRHSSYEQYF.

This clonotype came up many times. This chain uses TRBV5-8 with TRBJ1-4; no definite D call. The germline CDR1 and CDR2 sequences are SGHTS and YDEGEE. The V end was cut by 0 bases, the J end by 10 bases, with 7 bases between. The CDR3 has 12 residues. The CDR3 nucleotides read TGTGCCAGCAGCTTGGAGGGAGGAAAACTGTTTTTT. Residues: CASSLEGGKLFF.

This clonotype was recorded once. Germline is not matched at one junction end, which may reflect a read error. The chain uses TRBV29-1 and TRBJ1-1; no clear D. Germline assignment: CDR1 SQVTM and CDR2 ANQGSEA. The CDR3 runs 13 residues. CDR3 sequence: CSAELPDTDEPFF. Written as DNA, the CDR3 is TGCAGCGCTGAACTGCCAGACACAGATGAGCCTTTCTTT.

V is TRBV7-9 and J is TRBJ1-1, with 7 nucleotides matching TRBD1. This CDR3 contains 14 residues. Per the germline V gene, CDR1 is SEHNR and CDR2 is FQNEAQ (reference sequence). V shed 8 bases, J shed 1 base, and the junction held 7 bases outside the gene matches. The CDR3 coding sequence is TGTGCCAGCGGCTCAGGGACAGAGAACACTGAAGCTTTCTTT. This sequence encodes CASGSGTENTEAFF.

As for this clonotype: One junction end does not reproduce the germline sequence, and a read error may be involved. The CDR3, as DNA: TGTGCCAGCAGCTTCGACGGGGAGGACCCCTACGTGCAGTTT. Translating it yields CASSFDGEDPYVQF. The rearrangement links TRBV7-8 to TRBJ2-2; maybe TRBD2 (6 bases). The CDR3 is 14 residues long. The germline gives CDR1 SGHVS, CDR2 FQNEAQ.

The chain has TRBV7-2 and TRBJ2-7; no definite D call. This CDR3 region has 14 residues. Between the trimmed V and J ends, which lost 10 bases and 4 bases, there was a span of 20 bases. The germline gives CDR1 SGHTA, CDR2 FQGNSA. In DNA, the CDR3 is TGTGCCAACCCCAACGTGCCGGCGCCGTACGAGCAGTACTTC. It translates to CANPNVPAPYEQYF.

This chain uses TRBV7-8 with TRBJ2-7; the match to TRBD2 covers 9 bases. With the DNA end fitting TRBJ2-5 better, the J assignment may be wrong. Per germline, CDR1 SGHVS and CDR2 FQNEAQ. This CDR3 comprises 16 residues. For the CDR3, the DNA is TGTGCCAGCAGCCAGCCAGCGGGACTAGCAGCTGAGACCCAGTACTTC. This gives the protein CASSQPAGLAAETQYF.

In its sample, this clonotype was seen many times. V gene TRBV20-1 combines with J gene TRBJ2-5, with 9 bases lining up with TRBD1. CDR1 and CDR2 (germline): DFQATT, SNEGSKA (reference sequence). The V segment lost 5 bases and the J segment 5 bases; nucleotides outside the gene matches: 9. The length of the CDR3 is 14 residues. Written as DNA, the CDR3 is TGCAGTGCTCCGGACAGGGGAGGTCATGAGACCCAGTACTTC. Its protein is CSAPDRGGHETQYF.

With regard to this clonotype: At one of its ends the junction is not consistent with the germline gene, which may arise from a read error. The chain uses TRBV7-2 and TRBJ1-1, with D perhaps TRBD1 (6 bases). The V gene's germline CDR1 is SGHTA and CDR2 FQGNSA. CDR3 size: 14 residues. The CDR3 here is CATSLGPGDPEAFF. The CDR3 DNA is TGTGCCACCAGCTTAGGACCAGGGGACCCTGAAGCTTTCTTT.

This clonotype appeared a few times. The chain joins TRBV20-1 to TRBJ2-5; tentatively, D is TRBD1 (6 bases). CDR3 size: 15 residues. Per the germline V gene, CDR1 is DFQATT and CDR2 is SNEGSKA (reference sequence). With 1 base removed from V and 2 bases from J, the gap between germline ends came to 14 bases. DNA for the CDR3: TGCAGTGCTAGAGTGGTGGGACAACCTCAAGAGACCCAGTACTTC. It translates to CSARVVGQPQETQYF.

The chain combines TRBV2 with TRBJ1-5, with D possibly TRBD1 on 5 matching bases. Looked up from germline, CDR1 is SNHLY and CDR2 is FYNNEI. V was trimmed by 10 bases and J by 4 bases, leaving 23 bases between them. The CDR3 totals 16 residues. The CDR3 nucleotides read TGTGCCACCAGCAGTGGGAGTTGGGGGGGTAATCAGCCCCAGCATTTT. Encoded protein: CATSSGSWGGNQPQHF. Full variable domain (outside the CDR3, taken from reference TRBV2 and TRBJ1-5): EPEVTQTPSHQVTQMGQEVILRCVPISNHLYFYWYRQILGQKVEFLVSFYNNEISEKSEIFDDQFSVERPDGSNFTLKIRSTKLEDSAMYFCATSSGSWGGNQPQHFGDGTRLSIL.

The chain recombines TRBV2 with TRBJ2-1; 8 nucleotides agree with TRBD1. The closer fit of TRBJ2-7 to the DNA end suggests the J call may be wrong. Per the germline V gene, CDR1 is SNHLY and CDR2 is FYNNEI. The CDR3 length is 13 residues. The CDR3 DNA is TGTGCCAGGAGACCGAACAGGGGGAATGAGCAGTACTTC. Translation gives CARRPNRGNEQYF.

In regard to this clonotype: Sequence at one end of the junction differs from germline and may be a read error. The rearrangement uses TRBV20-1 and TRBJ1-5; a possible D gene is TRBD1 (5 bases). The germline V gene has CDR1 DFQATT and CDR2 SNEGSKA (reference sequence). The CDR3 consists of 13 residues. The CDR3 protein is CSASAWGDQPQHF. As DNA, the CDR3 is TGCAGTGCTTCCGCATGGGGGGATCAACCCCAGCATTTT.